The rows below give T cell receptor beta chains drawn from one sample of a study of control samples from healthy donors and cancer patients. The data were produced by immunoSEQ multiplex PCR, yet TCRdb's version contains in-frame clones alone and is incomplete. This sample has 100,000 to 150,000 clones, with roughly 92% found just once. The sample comprised blood. These receptors came from a man aged 18 to 35 in good health. Each CDR3 is given with its conserved first and last residue. Each record gives: CDR3 DNA, CDR3 protein, J gene, V gene, CDR3 length, clone size, D gene. A D gene is named only where the DNA matches it firmly. Part of the rows lack a size; the others show once, few, many or a class for expanded clones.

cdr3_nt: TGCGCCAGCAGTCCTGTGGGGAATGAGCAGTTCTTC
cdr3_aa: CASSPVGNEQFF
j_call: TRBJ2-1
v_call: TRBV10-1
cdr3_length: 12
clone_size: .
d_call: .

cdr3_nt: TGTGCCAGCTCATCCATGGGCGGGGGGGCCGCTGGGGCCAACGTCCTGACTTTC
cdr3_aa: CASSSMGGGAAGANVLTF
j_call: TRBJ2-6
v_call: TRBV18
cdr3_length: 18
clone_size: .
d_call: TRBD2

cdr3_nt: TGTGCCAGCAGCTTGATGGGAAGTAAGGCCGATACGCAGTATTTT
cdr3_aa: CASSLMGSKADTQYF
j_call: TRBJ2-3
v_call: TRBV5-4
cdr3_length: 15
clone_size: .
d_call: .

cdr3_nt: TGTGCCACCAGTGACCCCGGACAGGGAGACGCCGGGGAGCTGTTTTTT
cdr3_aa: CATSDPGQGDAGELFF
j_call: TRBJ2-2
v_call: TRBV24-1
cdr3_length: 16
clone_size: .
d_call: TRBD1

cdr3_nt: TGTGCCAGCAGCGCAAAGCGGGGGGTTAGCACAGATACGCAGTATTTT
cdr3_aa: CASSAKRGVSTDTQYF
j_call: TRBJ2-3
v_call: TRBV7-3
cdr3_length: 16
clone_size: .
d_call: TRBD2

cdr3_nt: TGTGCCAGCAGCCAAGATGGGGCCGGACAGGGAACAGGACCCTACGGAGCTTTCTTT
cdr3_aa: CASSQDGAGQGTGPYGAFF
j_call: TRBJ1-1
v_call: TRBV4-2
cdr3_length: 19
clone_size: .
d_call: TRBD1

cdr3_nt: TGTGCCAGCAGCTCAAGGACTAACACAGATACGCAGTATTTT
cdr3_aa: CASSSRTNTDTQYF
j_call: TRBJ2-3
v_call: TRBV9
cdr3_length: 14
clone_size: .
d_call: .

cdr3_nt: TGCGCCAGCAGCGACCCCATCCCGCGGGAGAATGAGCAGTTCTTC
cdr3_aa: CASSDPIPRENEQFF
j_call: TRBJ2-1
v_call: TRBV4-1
cdr3_length: 15
clone_size: .
d_call: TRBD2

cdr3_nt: TGTGCCAGCAGCCTAGCCGGGACAGGGGCTGAAGCTTTCTTT
cdr3_aa: CASSLAGTGAEAFF
j_call: TRBJ1-1
v_call: TRBV7-9
cdr3_length: 14
clone_size: .
d_call: TRBD1

cdr3_nt: TGTGCCAGCTCACAGGGGGCGAGGCAGCCCCAGCATTTT
cdr3_aa: CASSQGARQPQHF
j_call: TRBJ1-5
v_call: TRBV18
cdr3_length: 13
clone_size: .
d_call: TRBD1

cdr3_nt: TGTGCCTGGAGTTTAGATGCCAAAAACATTCAGTACTTC
cdr3_aa: CAWSLDAKNIQYF
j_call: TRBJ2-4
v_call: TRBV30
cdr3_length: 13
clone_size: .
d_call: .

cdr3_nt: TGTGCCAGCAGCTTAGTATTGTCGGGCAGGGCTGGTGAAAAACTGTTTTTT
cdr3_aa: CASSLVLSGRAGEKLFF
j_call: TRBJ1-4
v_call: TRBV7-9
cdr3_length: 17
clone_size: .
d_call: .

cdr3_nt: TGTGCCTGGAGTCCGGGACAGGGGGGACTGTTTTTT
cdr3_aa: CAWSPGQGGLFF
j_call: TRBJ1-4
v_call: TRBV30
cdr3_length: 12
clone_size: .
d_call: TRBD1

cdr3_nt: TGTGCCAGCAGCTTAGGAAACCTAGCGGGGGGCAGCACAGATACGCAGTATTTT
cdr3_aa: CASSLGNLAGGSTDTQYF
j_call: TRBJ2-3
v_call: TRBV11-3
cdr3_length: 18
clone_size: once
d_call: TRBD2

cdr3_nt: TGTGCCAGCAGCCCGATGAGGACAGGGGGCCGTGAAAAACTGTTTTTT
cdr3_aa: CASSPMRTGGREKLFF
j_call: TRBJ1-4
v_call: TRBV14
cdr3_length: 16
clone_size: .
d_call: TRBD1

cdr3_nt: TGTGCCTGGAAAGGGACTAGCGGGGGGGCCGATGAGCAGTTCTTC
cdr3_aa: CAWKGTSGGADEQFF
j_call: TRBJ2-1
v_call: TRBV30
cdr3_length: 15
clone_size: .
d_call: TRBD2

cdr3_nt: TGTGCCAGCAGTTACAAAGTGACAATTGTCGTGAACACTGAAGCTTTCTTT
cdr3_aa: CASSYKVTIVVNTEAFF
j_call: TRBJ1-1
v_call: TRBV6-2/TRBV6-3
cdr3_length: 17
clone_size: .
d_call: .

cdr3_nt: TGTGCCAGCTCACCAACATTCAGGCTAGCGGGGCCCACCGGGGAGCTGTTTTTT
cdr3_aa: CASSPTFRLAGPTGELFF
j_call: TRBJ2-2
v_call: TRBV18
cdr3_length: 18
clone_size: .
d_call: TRBD2

cdr3_nt: TGCGCCAGCAGAGCTTCCACCACAGGAACCCAGCATTTT
cdr3_aa: CASRASTTGTQHF
j_call: TRBJ1-5
v_call: TRBV5-1
cdr3_length: 13
clone_size: .
d_call: .